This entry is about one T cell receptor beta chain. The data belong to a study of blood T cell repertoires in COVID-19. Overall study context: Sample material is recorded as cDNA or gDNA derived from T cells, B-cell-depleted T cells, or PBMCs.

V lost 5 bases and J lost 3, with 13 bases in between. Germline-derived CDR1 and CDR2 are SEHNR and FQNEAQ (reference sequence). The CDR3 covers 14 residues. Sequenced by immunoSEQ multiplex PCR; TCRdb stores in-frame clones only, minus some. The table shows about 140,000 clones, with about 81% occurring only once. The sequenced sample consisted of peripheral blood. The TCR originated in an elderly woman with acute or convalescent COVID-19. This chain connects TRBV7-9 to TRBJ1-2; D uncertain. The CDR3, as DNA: TGTGCCAGCAGCCCCCTGGGCGTCGACTATGGCTACACCTTC. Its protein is CASSPLGVDYGYTF.